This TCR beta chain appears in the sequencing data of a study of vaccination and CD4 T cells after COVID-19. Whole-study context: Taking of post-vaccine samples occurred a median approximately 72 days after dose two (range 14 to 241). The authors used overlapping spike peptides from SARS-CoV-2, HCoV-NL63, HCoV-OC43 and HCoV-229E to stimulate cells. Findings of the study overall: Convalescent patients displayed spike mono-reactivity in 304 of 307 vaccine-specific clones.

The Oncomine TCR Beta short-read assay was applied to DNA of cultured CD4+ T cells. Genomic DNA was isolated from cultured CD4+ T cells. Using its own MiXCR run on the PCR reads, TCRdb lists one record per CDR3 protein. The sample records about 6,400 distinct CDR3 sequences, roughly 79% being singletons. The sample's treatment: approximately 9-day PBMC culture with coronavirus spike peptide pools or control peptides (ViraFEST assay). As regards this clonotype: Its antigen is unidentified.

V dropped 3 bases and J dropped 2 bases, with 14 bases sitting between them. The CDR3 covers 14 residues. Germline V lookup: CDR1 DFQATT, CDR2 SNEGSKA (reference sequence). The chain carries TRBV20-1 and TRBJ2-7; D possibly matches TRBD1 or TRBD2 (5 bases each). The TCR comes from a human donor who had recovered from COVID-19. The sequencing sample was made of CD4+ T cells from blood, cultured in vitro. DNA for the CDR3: TGCAGTGCTAGCTCCTACCGGGGCCCCTACGAGCAGTACTTC. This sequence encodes CSASSYRGPYEQYF.